This entry features one TCR beta chain sequence. The entry originates in a study of cytomegalovirus exposure and HLA in healthy donors. As for the study in general: From around 180 million T cells, an earlier analysis saw roughly 100 million unique TCR beta sequences.

The primer mix had 60 Vbeta and 13 Jbeta primers. Produced via immunoSEQ multiplex PCR; TCRdb's table is partial and in-frame only. Among some 130,000 clones listed, 65% to 80% were seen once. This clonotype was obtained from a woman younger than 30 in good health and CMV-seronegative. Sequencing used PBMCs.

In DNA form, the CDR3 reads TGTGCCAGTAGTATAGCACCATGGACAGGGGATGGCTACACCTTC. Protein sequence: CASSIAPWTGDGYTF. The rearrangement uses TRBV19 and TRBJ1-2; 9 nucleotides line up with TRBD1. Trimming took 1 base from V and 6 from J; bases not matched to a gene: 6. Germline values: CDR1 LNHDA, CDR2 SQIVND (reference sequence). The CDR3 runs 15 residues. Looking up the rest from reference TRBV19 and TRBJ1-2 gives the full variable domain: DGGITQSPKYLFRKEGQNVTLSCEQNLNHDAMYWYRQDPGQGLRLIYYSQIVNDFQKGDIAEGYSVSREKKESFPLTVTSAQKNPTAFYLCASSIAPWTGDGYTFGSGTRLTVV.